This TCR beta chain appears in the sequencing data of a study of regulatory T cells in long-lasting Graves disease. This clonotype was observed a handful of times. As yet, its antigen is unknown. According to the study, TCR beta libraries were built with iRepertoire HTBI primers and CDR3-region Arm-PCR. MiXCR, run by TCRdb on the multiplex PCR reads, gives a single entry per CDR3 protein. There are roughly 470,000 distinct CDR3 sequences in the sample; about a fifth occur only once, and 7% to 10% lies in the top ten. Time point given: persistent/refractory GD, antithyroid drugs over 5 years with positive TRAb. With RNA extracted from PBMCs as input, the TCR library was made. Those enrolled as patients came out of an endocrinology department in Xi'an, China. Germline CDR1 is SGHAT and CDR2 is FQDESV (reference sequence). The CDR3 consists of 15 residues. Between the trimmed V and J ends, which lost 5 bases and 0 bases, there was a span of 10 bases.

Broader study findings: The TCR repertoire of persistent Graves' patients was less diverse than that of newly diagnosed ones. New patients shared fewer public clonotypes (approximately 970) than persistent patients did (around 2,900).

Specimen: peripheral blood mononuclear cells (PBMCs), collected when the disease was refractory, from a patient treated with antithyroid drugs. The gene calls are TRBV11-1 and TRBJ2-2; D gene ambiguous. The receptor comes from a female donor with Graves disease. The CDR3 DNA reads as TGTGCCAGCAGCCAAAGTAGGGCGAACACCGGGGAGCTGTTTTTT. Translation gives CASSQSRANTGELFF.